The 28 T cell receptor beta chains below come from one sample, sequenced in a study of T cells in Graves' hyperthyroidism and ophthalmopathy. RNA transcripts were the template for amplifying TCR beta CDR3 regions. HTBI primers were used for first-round RT-PCR of the TCR CDR3. A single record per CDR3 protein comes from TCRdb applying MiXCR to the multiplex PCR reads. The table includes around 420,000 distinct CDR3 sequences, about a sixth detected once. The source material was blood. The receptors here all came from a woman aged 18-30 years with Graves' hyperthyroidism.

This clonotype was counted at least ten times. The chain is built from TRBV2 and TRBJ1-1; D gene unclear. V dropped 5 bases and J dropped 6 bases, with 16 bases sitting between them. There are 14 residues in the CDR3. Germline-derived CDR1 and CDR2 are SNHLY and FYNNEI. CDR3 residues: CASSPNVGRAEAFF. CDR3 in DNA: TGTGCCAGCAGTCCCAACGTGGGGAGGGCTGAAGCTTTCTTT.

For this clonotype: One end of the junction is discordant with germline, which a read error may explain. The DNA for the CDR3 is TGTGCCTGCAGCCCGACAGGGGTGGACATTCAGTACTTC. Translated: CACSPTGVDIQYF. The chain joins TRBV7-3 to TRBJ2-4; 8 nucleotides align to TRBD1. CDR3 length equals 13 residues. Germline CDR1 reads SGHTA; CDR2 reads FQGTGA.

This clonotype was seen repeatedly, ten times or more. V usage is TRBV28 and J usage is TRBJ1-1, with D maybe TRBD1 (6 bases). The length of the CDR3 is 14 residues. Germline V CDR1 and CDR2: MDHEN, SYDVKM. The V and J ends lost 6 bases and 4 bases respectively, with 15 bases between them. As DNA, the CDR3 is TGTGCCAGCAGCCCGACAGGACGTGGCACTGAAGCTTTCTTT. As protein: CASSPTGRGTEAFF.

This clonotype was detected many times. The chain employs TRBV6-2 or TRBV6-3 and TRBJ2-1; the D is unclear. CDR1 is MNHEY and CDR2 is SVGEGT in the germline V gene. CDR3 length equals 11 residues. Trimming pared 6 bases from V and 7 bases from J, leaving 7 bases between. The CDR3 DNA reads as TGTGCCAGCAGGGTGTGGAATGAGCAGTTCTTC. This encodes CASRVWNEQFF.

The table lists this clonotype with many counts. The chain couples TRBV6-1 to TRBJ1-2; D is uncertain. Between the trimmed V and J ends, which lost 2 bases and 10 bases, there was a span of 11 bases. This CDR3 contains 12 residues. In germline, CDR1 is MNHNS, CDR2 SASEGT. The CDR3 DNA follows: TGTGCCAGCAGTGAAAGGTTAGCCTTCTACACCTTC. Its protein product is CASSERLAFYTF.

This clonotype was seen many times. V is TRBV12-3 or TRBV12-4 and J is TRBJ1-6; a possible D gene is TRBD1 (5 bases). The CDR3 consists of 15 residues. V lost 3 bases, J lost 8 bases, and 14 bases lay in between. The CDR3 DNA sequence: TGTGCCAGCAGTTTTAACGGGGGACGCGATTCACCCCTCCACTTT. Amino acids: CASSFNGGRDSPLHF.

This clonotype appeared a few times. This sequence joins TRBV28 and TRBJ1-5; 8 nucleotides agree with TRBD1. Germline V gene sequence: CDR1 MDHEN, CDR2 SYDVKM. V was clipped by 5 bases and J by 8 bases; unmatched bases: 17. The CDR3 is 17 residues long. CDR3 sequence: CASSIGQGIIAIKPQHF. In DNA, the CDR3 is TGTGCCAGCAGTATCGGACAGGGTATAATAGCAATCAAGCCCCAGCATTTT.

In its sample, this clonotype was seen many times. This CDR3 is CASSLGPAVLETQYF. In DNA, the CDR3 is TGTGCCAGCAGCTTAGGTCCGGCAGTACTAGAGACCCAGTACTTC. The V gene is TRBV11-2, the J gene TRBJ2-5; no reliable D call. Germline V gene sequence: CDR1 SGHAT, CDR2 FQNNGV. The CDR3 runs to 15 residues. V dropped 1 base and J dropped 4 bases, with 13 bases sitting between them.

This clonotype appeared a few times. The rearrangement uses TRBV18 and TRBJ2-7; maybe TRBD1 (6 bases). CDR1 KGHSH and CDR2 LQKENI come from the germline V gene. The CDR3 has 14 residues. V was pared by 5 bases and J by 3 bases, with 14 bases between. For the CDR3, the DNA is TGTGCCAGCTCATCCGGGACAAGCCTCTACGAGCAGTACTTC. It encodes CASSSGTSLYEQYF.

A word on this clonotype: A much more abundant neighbour one base away suggests this may be a read error. The chain joins TRBV20-1 to TRBJ2-1, with D possibly being TRBD2 (5 bases). CDR3 length: 14 amino acids. Trimming pared 3 bases from V and 3 bases from J, leaving 12 bases between. In germline, CDR1 is DFQATT, CDR2 SNEGSKA (reference sequence). The DNA for the CDR3 is TGCAGTGCTAGGCAGCGGAGTTACTACAATGAGCAGTTCTTC. It translates to CSARQRSYYNEQFF.

Only a few counts were recorded for this clonotype. This chain links TRBV14 with TRBJ1-2; D may be TRBD1 (5 bases). CDR3 length equals 14 residues. The germline V and J ends were trimmed by 4 bases and 7 bases, with 16 bases remaining between them. Germline CDR1 and CDR2: SGHDN and FVKESK. The CDR3 bases are TGTGCCAGCAGCCCCTCCTGGAGGGGATCTGGCTACACCTTC. Amino acid sequence: CASSPSWRGSGYTF.

This clonotype has at least ten counts. The chain couples TRBV2 to TRBJ1-5; 8 bases match TRBD1. CDR3 length equals 14 residues. V trimming: 1 base; J trimming: 7 bases; junction bases outside the gene matches: 3. CDR1 and CDR2 (germline): SNHLY, FYNNEI. CDR3 DNA sequence: TGTGCCAGCAGTGAAGGGACAGGGAGACAGCCCCAGCATTTT. As protein: CASSEGTGRQPQHF.

This clonotype was seen a few times. The chain carries TRBV5-6 and TRBJ1-3; D not resolved. The V end lost 0 bases, the J end lost 0 bases, and 10 bases lay between the germline ends. CDR1 is SGHDT, CDR2 YYEEEE, per germline. There are 16 residues in the CDR3. CDR3 in amino acids: CASSLVEAHSGNTIYF. Written as DNA, the CDR3 is TGTGCCAGCAGCTTGGTAGAGGCCCACTCTGGAAACACCATATATTTT.

The chain is built from TRBV28 and TRBJ2-3; 13 nucleotides agree with TRBD2. The J segment lost 3 bases and the V segment lost 5 bases, leaving 5 bases of the junction unmatched. The V gene's germline CDR1 is MDHEN and CDR2 SYDVKM. This CDR3 is 16 amino acids long. CDR3 bases: TGTGCCAGCAGTCCACTAGCGGGAGGGCCTACAGATACGCAGTATTTT. Translated: CASSPLAGGPTDTQYF.

This clonotype occurred many times. CDR3 sequence: CSATGTANYGYTF. The DNA for the CDR3 is TGCAGTGCTACCGGGACAGCTAACTATGGCTACACCTTC. This chain joins TRBV20-1 and TRBJ1-2; 7 positions match TRBD1. CDR1 and CDR2 (germline): DFQATT, SNEGSKA (reference sequence). With V trimmed by 4 bases and J by 0 bases, 2 bases remained unmatched. There are 13 residues in the CDR3.

This clonotype came up many times. This chain joins TRBV3-1 and TRBJ1-3; D is perhaps TRBD1 (5 bases). Germline assignment: CDR1 LGHDT and CDR2 YNNKEL (reference sequence). V was cut by 4 bases and J by 1 base, with 20 bases left in between. The CDR3 is made up of 18 amino acids. CDR3 DNA: TGTGCCAGCAGCCGTAAATCCGGGGACTGGAGATCTGGAAACACCATATATTTT. Translating gives CASSRKSGDWRSGNTIYF.

At least ten counts were recorded for this clonotype. The J gene is TRBJ1-2, the V gene TRBV27, with a weak D call TRBD1 (5 bases). V was trimmed by 7 bases and J by 1 base, leaving 16 bases between them. This CDR3 is built from 15 residues. Germline V lookup: CDR1 MNHEY, CDR2 SMNVEV (reference sequence). DNA of the CDR3: TGTGCCAGCAAGGACGGGGGACCGGGTAACTATGGCTACACCTTC. Translated, it gives CASKDGGPGNYGYTF.

This clonotype appeared many times. The chain carries TRBV11-2 and TRBJ1-1; D gene uncertain. The germline CDR1 and CDR2 sequences are SGHAT and FQNNGV. V lost 2 bases and J lost 5, with 15 bases in between. The CDR3 length is 15 residues. CDR3 nucleotides: TGTGCCAGCAGCTTATCCCCCGCGACCGGGACTGAAGCTTTCTTT. Its protein is CASSLSPATGTEAFF.

This clonotype has ten or more counts. The J gene is TRBJ1-1, the V gene TRBV4-3, with unresolved D. Trimming left V 0 bases short and J 4 bases short, with 6 bases between. The CDR3 sequence is 13 residues long. Germline CDR1 and CDR2: LGHNA and YSLEER. The CDR3 sequence: CASSQESVTEAFF. The CDR3 region has the DNA TGCGCCAGCAGCCAAGAGTCGGTCACTGAAGCTTTCTTT.

The rearrangement uses TRBV4-1 and TRBJ2-1, with 9 bases aligning to TRBD1. With V trimmed by 3 bases and J by 2 bases, 5 bases remained unmatched. This CDR3 spans 16 amino acids. The germline gives CDR1 MGHRA, CDR2 YSYEKL. The CDR3: CASSQVTGGAYNEQFF. The CDR3, as DNA: TGCGCCAGCAGCCAGGTAACAGGGGGCGCCTACAATGAGCAGTTCTTC.

The table lists this clonotype with a few counts. The chain carries TRBV4-1 and TRBJ2-7; D assignment may be TRBD1 or TRBD2 (6 bases each). V dropped 4 bases and J dropped 4 bases, with 17 bases sitting between them. In germline, CDR1 is MGHRA, CDR2 YSYEKL. This CDR3 is 15 amino acids long. CDR3 nucleotide sequence: TGCGCCAGCAGCCTAGCGCTGGAGGGGGGATACGAGCAGTACTTC. Translating it yields CASSLALEGGYEQYF.

The chain has TRBV15 and TRBJ2-5; D is perhaps TRBD1 or TRBD2 (7 bases each). The CDR3 consists of 14 residues. The germline V gene has CDR1 LNHNV and CDR2 YYDKDF (reference sequence). V was pared by 0 bases and J by 7 bases, with 12 bases between. CDR3 bases: TGTGCCACCAGCAGAGATCAGGGGGGGCTGACCCAGTACTTC. Amino acids: CATSRDQGGLTQYF.

Many counts were recorded for this clonotype. CDR3 region: CASSLTQGVYEQYF. CDR3 bases: TGTGCCAGCAGTTTAACCCAGGGGGTCTACGAGCAGTACTTC. V gene TRBV28 combines with J gene TRBJ2-7, with TRBD1 matching 7 bases. The junction had 4 bases not matched to a gene; V was cut back by 2 bases and J by 3 bases. CDR3 size: 14 residues. CDR1 is MDHEN and CDR2 is SYDVKM in the germline V gene.

This chain joins TRBV13 and TRBJ1-1; TRBD1 is a possible D gene (5 bases). Germline V gene lookup returns CDR1 PRHDT and CDR2 FYEKMQ (reference sequence). The germline V and J ends were trimmed by 5 bases and 5 bases, with 15 bases remaining between them. This CDR3 region has 14 residues. Written as DNA, the CDR3 is TGTGCCAGCAGCCCCTCCGGGGCATGGACTGAAGCTTTCTTT. It encodes CASSPSGAWTEAFF. Full variable domain (outside the CDR3, taken from reference TRBV13 and TRBJ1-1): AAGVIQSPRHLIKEKRETATLKCYPIPRHDTVYWYQQGPGQDPQFLISFYEKMQSDKGSIPDRFSAQQFSDYHSELNMSSLELGDSALYFCASSPSGAWTEAFFGQGTRLTVV.

The chain uses TRBV27 and TRBJ1-6, with D hard to call. The germline CDR1 and CDR2 sequences are MNHEY and SMNVEV (reference sequence). The V and J ends lost 2 bases and 1 base respectively, with 12 bases between them. The CDR3 has 17 residues. The CDR3 loop reads CASSLQTMGSYNSPLHF. The CDR3 DNA reads TGTGCCAGCAGTTTACAGACCATGGGGTCCTATAATTCACCCCTCCACTTT.

Ten or more counts support this clonotype. V usage is TRBV5-1 and J usage is TRBJ2-7; 14 bases agree with TRBD2. Germline CDR1 SGHRS, CDR2 YFSETQ. With 4 bases clipped from V and 8 bases from J, the junction kept 5 bases outside the gene matches. This CDR3 is 14 amino acids long. CDR3 DNA: TGCGCCAGCAGCGGCGGGACTAGCGGGGGAAAGCAGTACTTC. Translation: CASSGGTSGGKQYF.

A remark on this clonotype: One end of the junction fails to match germline, which may point to a read error. The chain uses TRBV10-3 and TRBJ2-2; TRBD2 matches 10 bases. The CDR3 sequence is 17 residues long. Germline CDR1 reads ENHRY; CDR2 reads SYGVKD. CDR3 amino acids: CATSGLAGGTNTGELFF. The CDR3 DNA follows: TGTGCCACCAGTGGATTAGCGGGGGGCACGAACACCGGGGAGCTGTTTTTT.

The chain couples TRBV20-1 to TRBJ2-7, with 8 bases that match TRBD2. The CDR3 spans 14 residues. V lost 3 bases and J lost 2; bases outside the gene matches: 6. In germline, CDR1 is DFQATT, CDR2 SNEGSKA (reference sequence). In DNA, the CDR3 is TGCAGTGCTAGTGAGCGGGGGCTCCCCTACGAGCAGTACTTC. Its translation is CSASERGLPYEQYF.